This T cell receptor beta chain is from a study of blood T cell repertoires in COVID-19. Study as a whole: Samples taken during acute and convalescent COVID-19 were collected in the United States, Italy and Spain. PBMCs, B-cell-depleted T cells, or T cells were the source of the cDNA or gDNA that made up the material.

Sequencing was performed with immunoSEQ multiplex PCR; in TCRdb, only in-frame clones are kept and a portion is missing. Here the sample spans 130,000 or so clones, about four fifths being singletons. The V end lost 4 bases, the J end lost 2 bases, and 10 bases lay between the germline ends. This CDR3 comprises 15 residues. CDR1 and CDR2 (germline): KGHDR, SFDVKD. The receptor was isolated from a woman aged 70 to 79 with COVID-19, enrolled during active disease. The chain joins TRBV24-1 to TRBJ1-4; possibly TRBD1 for D (6 bases). Material: peripheral blood. This chain's CDR3 is CATSDRGATNEKLFF. The CDR3 nucleotides read TGTGCCACCAGTGACAGGGGCGCTACTAATGAAAAACTGTTTTTT.